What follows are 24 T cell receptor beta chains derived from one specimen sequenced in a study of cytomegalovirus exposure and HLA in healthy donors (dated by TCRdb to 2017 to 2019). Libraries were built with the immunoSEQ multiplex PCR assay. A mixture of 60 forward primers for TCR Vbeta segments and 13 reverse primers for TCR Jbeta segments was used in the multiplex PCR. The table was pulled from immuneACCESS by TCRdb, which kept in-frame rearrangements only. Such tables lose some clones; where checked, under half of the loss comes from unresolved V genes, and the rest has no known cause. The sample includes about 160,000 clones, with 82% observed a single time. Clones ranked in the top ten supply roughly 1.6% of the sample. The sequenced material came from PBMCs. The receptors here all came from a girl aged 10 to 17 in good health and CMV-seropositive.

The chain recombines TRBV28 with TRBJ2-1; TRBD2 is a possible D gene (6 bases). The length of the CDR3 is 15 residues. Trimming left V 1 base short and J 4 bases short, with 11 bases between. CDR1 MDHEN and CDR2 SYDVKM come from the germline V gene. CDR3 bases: TGTGCCAGCAGTTTATCCGGTGGGGGGTACAATGAGCAGTTCTTC. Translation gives CASSLSGGGYNEQFF.

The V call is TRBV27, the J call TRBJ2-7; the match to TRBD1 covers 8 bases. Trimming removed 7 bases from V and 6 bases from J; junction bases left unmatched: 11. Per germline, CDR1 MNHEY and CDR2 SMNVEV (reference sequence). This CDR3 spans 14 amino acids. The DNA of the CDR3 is TGTGCCAGCATACCAGGACAGGGATATGGCGAGCAGTACTTC. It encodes CASIPGQGYGEQYF.

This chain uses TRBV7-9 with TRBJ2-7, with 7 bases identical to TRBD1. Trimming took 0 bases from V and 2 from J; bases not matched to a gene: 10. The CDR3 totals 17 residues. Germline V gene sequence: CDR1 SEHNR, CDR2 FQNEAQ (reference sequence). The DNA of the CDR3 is TGTGCCAGCAGCTTAGCGACGGGACAGCGTTCAACCTACGAGCAGTACTTC. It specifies CASSLATGQRSTYEQYF.

The CDR3 spells CASSLAGPNTGELFF. As DNA, the CDR3 is TGCGCCAGCAGCTTAGCGGGACCGAACACCGGGGAGCTGTTTTTT. The J gene is TRBJ2-2, the V gene TRBV5-1, with TRBD2 matching over 7 bases. The CDR3 has 15 amino acids. V trimming: 2 bases; J trimming: 0 bases; junction bases outside the gene matches: 1. CDR1 and CDR2 (germline): SGHRS, YFSETQ.

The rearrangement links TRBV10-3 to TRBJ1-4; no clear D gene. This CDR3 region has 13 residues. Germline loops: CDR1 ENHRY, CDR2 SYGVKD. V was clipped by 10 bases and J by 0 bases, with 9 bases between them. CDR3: CATRGTTNEKLFF. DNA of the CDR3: TGTGCCACCCGCGGGACAACTAATGAAAAACTGTTTTTT.

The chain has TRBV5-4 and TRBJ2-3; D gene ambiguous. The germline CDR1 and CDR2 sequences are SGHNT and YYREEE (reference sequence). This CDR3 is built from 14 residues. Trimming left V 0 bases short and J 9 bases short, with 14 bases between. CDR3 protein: CASSLAQPKGTQYF. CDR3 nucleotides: TGTGCCAGCAGCTTGGCACAGCCTAAAGGCACGCAGTATTTT.

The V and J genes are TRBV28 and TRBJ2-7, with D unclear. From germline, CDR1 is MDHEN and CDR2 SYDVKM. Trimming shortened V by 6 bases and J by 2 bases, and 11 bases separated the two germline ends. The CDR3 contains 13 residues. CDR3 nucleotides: TGTGCCAGCAGACCTTACATTACCTACGAGCAGTACTTC. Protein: CASRPYITYEQYF.

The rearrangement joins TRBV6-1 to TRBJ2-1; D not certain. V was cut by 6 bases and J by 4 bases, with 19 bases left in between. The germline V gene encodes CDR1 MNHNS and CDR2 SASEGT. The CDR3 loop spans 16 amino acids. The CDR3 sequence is CASREPVAPRYNEQFF. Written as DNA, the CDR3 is TGTGCCAGCAGAGAACCTGTGGCCCCGAGGTACAATGAGCAGTTCTTC.

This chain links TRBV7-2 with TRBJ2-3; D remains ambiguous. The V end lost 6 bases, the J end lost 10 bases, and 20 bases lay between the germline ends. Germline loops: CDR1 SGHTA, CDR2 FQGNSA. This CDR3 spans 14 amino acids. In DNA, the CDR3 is TGTGCCAGCAGTTCTTGGATCGACCAGGCTCCGCAGTATTTT. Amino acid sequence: CASSSWIDQAPQYF.

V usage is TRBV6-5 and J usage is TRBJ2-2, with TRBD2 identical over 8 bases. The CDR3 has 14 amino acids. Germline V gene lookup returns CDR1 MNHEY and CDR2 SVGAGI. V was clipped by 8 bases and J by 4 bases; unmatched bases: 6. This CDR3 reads CASGRGGVTGELFF. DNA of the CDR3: TGTGCCAGCGGCCGGGGGGGCGTCACCGGGGAGCTGTTTTTT.

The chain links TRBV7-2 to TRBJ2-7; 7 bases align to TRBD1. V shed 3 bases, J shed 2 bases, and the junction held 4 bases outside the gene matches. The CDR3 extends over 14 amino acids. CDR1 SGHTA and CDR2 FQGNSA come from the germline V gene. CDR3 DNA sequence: TGTGCCAGCAGCTTCCAAGGGACAGCCTACGAGCAGTACTTC. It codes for CASSFQGTAYEQYF. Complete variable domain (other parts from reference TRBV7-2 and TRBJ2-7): GAGVSQSPSNKVTEKGKDVELRCDPISGHTALYWYRQSLGQGLEFLIYFQGNSAPDKSGLPSDRFSAERTGGSVSTLTIQRTQQEDSAVYLCASSFQGTAYEQYFGPGTRLTVT.

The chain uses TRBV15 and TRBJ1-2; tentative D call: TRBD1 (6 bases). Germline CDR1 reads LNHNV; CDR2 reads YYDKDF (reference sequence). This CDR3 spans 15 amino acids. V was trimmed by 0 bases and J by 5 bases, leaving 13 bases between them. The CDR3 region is CATSRETGGGYGYTF. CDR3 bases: TGTGCCACCAGCAGAGAGACAGGTGGGGGTTATGGCTACACCTTC.

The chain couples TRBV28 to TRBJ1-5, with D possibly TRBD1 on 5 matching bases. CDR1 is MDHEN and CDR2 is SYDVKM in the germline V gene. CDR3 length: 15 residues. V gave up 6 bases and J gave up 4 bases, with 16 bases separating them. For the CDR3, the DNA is TGTGCCAGCAGCCTCTCGGGGGGGAAAAATCAGCCCCAGCATTTT. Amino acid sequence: CASSLSGGKNQPQHF. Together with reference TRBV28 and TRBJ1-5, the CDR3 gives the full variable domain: DVKVTQSSRYLVKRTGEKVFLECVQDMDHENMFWYRQDPGLGLRLIYFSYDVKMKEKGDIPEGYSVSREKKERFSLILESASTNQTSMYLCASSLSGGKNQPQHFGDGTRLSIL.

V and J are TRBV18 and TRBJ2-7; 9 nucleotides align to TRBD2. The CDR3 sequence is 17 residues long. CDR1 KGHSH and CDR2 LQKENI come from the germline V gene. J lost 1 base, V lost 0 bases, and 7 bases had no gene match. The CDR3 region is CASSPPAGRGGSYEQYF. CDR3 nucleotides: TGTGCCAGCTCACCACCGGCGGGGCGGGGGGGATCCTACGAGCAGTACTTC.

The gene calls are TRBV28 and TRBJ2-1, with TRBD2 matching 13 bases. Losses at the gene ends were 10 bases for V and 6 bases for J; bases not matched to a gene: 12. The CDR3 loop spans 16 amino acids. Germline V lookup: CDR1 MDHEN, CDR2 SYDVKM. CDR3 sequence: CATNRLAGGSTNEQFF. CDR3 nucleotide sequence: TGTGCCACAAACCGACTAGCGGGAGGTTCCACCAATGAGCAGTTCTTC.

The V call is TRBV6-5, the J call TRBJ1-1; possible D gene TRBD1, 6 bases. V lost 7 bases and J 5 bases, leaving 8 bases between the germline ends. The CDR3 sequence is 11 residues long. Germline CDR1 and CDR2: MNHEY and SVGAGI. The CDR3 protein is CASKRGTEAFF. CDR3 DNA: TGTGCCAGCAAAAGGGGGACTGAAGCTTTCTTT.

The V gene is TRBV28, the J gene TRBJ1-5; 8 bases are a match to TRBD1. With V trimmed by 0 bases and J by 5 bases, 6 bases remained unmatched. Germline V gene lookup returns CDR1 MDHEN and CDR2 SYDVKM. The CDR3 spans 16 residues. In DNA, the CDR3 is TGTGCCAGCAGTTTATGGGCAGGGGGCGGACATCAGCCCCAGCATTTT. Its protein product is CASSLWAGGGHQPQHF. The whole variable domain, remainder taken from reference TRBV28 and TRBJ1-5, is DVKVTQSSRYLVKRTGEKVFLECVQDMDHENMFWYRQDPGLGLRLIYFSYDVKMKEKGDIPEGYSVSREKKERFSLILESASTNQTSMYLCASSLWAGGGHQPQHFGDGTRLSIL.

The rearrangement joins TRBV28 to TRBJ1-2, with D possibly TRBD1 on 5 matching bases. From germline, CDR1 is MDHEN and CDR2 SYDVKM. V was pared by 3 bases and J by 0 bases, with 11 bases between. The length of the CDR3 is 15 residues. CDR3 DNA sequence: TGTGCCAGCAGTTTCCGCGGGGCCACTAACTATGGCTACACCTTC. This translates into CASSFRGATNYGYTF.

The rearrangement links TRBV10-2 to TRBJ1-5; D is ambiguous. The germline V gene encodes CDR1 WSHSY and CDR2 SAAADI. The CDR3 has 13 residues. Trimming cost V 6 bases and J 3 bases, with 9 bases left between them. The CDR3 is CASRQEFNQPQHF. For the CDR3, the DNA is TGCGCCAGCAGGCAGGAATTCAATCAGCCCCAGCATTTT.

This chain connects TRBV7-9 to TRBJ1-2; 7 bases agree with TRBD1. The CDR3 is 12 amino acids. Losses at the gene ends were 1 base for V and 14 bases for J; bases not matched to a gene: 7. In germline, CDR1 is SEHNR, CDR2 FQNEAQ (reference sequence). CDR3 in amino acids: CASSLGQGRETF. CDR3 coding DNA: TGTGCCAGCAGCTTAGGACAGGGCCGGGAGACCTTC. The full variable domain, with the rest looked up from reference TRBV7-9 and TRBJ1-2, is DTGVSQNPRHKITKRGQNVTFRCDPISEHNRLYWYRQTLGQGPEFLTYFQNEAQLEKSRLLSDRFSAERPKGSFSTLEIQRTEQGDSAMYLCASSLGQGRETFGSGTRLTVV.

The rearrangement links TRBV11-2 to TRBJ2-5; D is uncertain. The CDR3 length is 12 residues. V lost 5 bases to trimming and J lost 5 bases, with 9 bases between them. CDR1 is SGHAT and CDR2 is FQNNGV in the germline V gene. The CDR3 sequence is CASSRLFETQYF. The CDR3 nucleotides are TGTGCCAGCAGCCGTCTATTCGAGACCCAGTACTTC.

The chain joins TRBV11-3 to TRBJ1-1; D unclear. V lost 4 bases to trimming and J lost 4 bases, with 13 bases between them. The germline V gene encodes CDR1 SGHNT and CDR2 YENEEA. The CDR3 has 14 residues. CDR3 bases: TGTGCCAGCAGCTCAACTCCCACCACCACTGAAGCTTTCTTT. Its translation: CASSSTPTTTEAFF.

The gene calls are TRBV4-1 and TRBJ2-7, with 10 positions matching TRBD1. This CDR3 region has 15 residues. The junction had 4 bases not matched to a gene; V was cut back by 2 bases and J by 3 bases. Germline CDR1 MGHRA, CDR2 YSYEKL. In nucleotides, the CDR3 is TGCGCCAGCAGCCAATTCGGACAGGGGGGCTACGAGCAGTACTTC. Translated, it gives CASSQFGQGGYEQYF.

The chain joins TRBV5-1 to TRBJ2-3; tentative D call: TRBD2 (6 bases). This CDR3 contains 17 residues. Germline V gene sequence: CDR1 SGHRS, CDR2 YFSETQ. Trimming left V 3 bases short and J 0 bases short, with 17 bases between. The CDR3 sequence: CASSSSIAASSTDTQYF. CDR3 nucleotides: TGCGCCAGCAGCTCAAGTATAGCGGCTTCTAGCACAGATACGCAGTATTTT. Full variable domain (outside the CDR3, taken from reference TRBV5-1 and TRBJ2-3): KAGVTQTPRYLIKTRGQQVTLSCSPISGHRSVSWYQQTPGQGLQFLFEYFSETQRNKGNFPGRFSGRQFSNSRSEMNVSTLELGDSALYLCASSSSIAASSTDTQYFGPGTRLTVL.